The 27 T cell receptor beta chains presented below share a single source sample, sequenced in a study of tumor-infiltrating lymphocytes in primary liver carcinoma. Synthesis of TCR beta cDNA was carried out from 450 to 650 ng total RNA with a constant-region primer. Sequencing libraries for TCR beta derived from three nested multiplex PCR rounds that used slightly modified ARM-PCR. The two initial PCR rounds, nine to eleven cycles each, used TRBV1-TRBV30 forward and C-beta reverse primers. TCRdb re-derived calls from the multiplex PCR reads in MiXCR, one entry per CDR3 protein. The sample includes fewer than 400,000 distinct CDR3 sequences, 58% seen only once; the top ten take over 15%. Both blood RNA, taken from unsorted whole blood, and germline DNA were extracted. The specimen was peripheral blood. The receptors stem from a woman under 40 with primary liver carcinoma and hepatitis B virus infection.

The chain joins TRBV30 to TRBJ2-1, with D possibly matching TRBD1 (5 bases). The germline V and J ends were trimmed by 0 bases and 6 bases, with 12 bases remaining between them. The CDR3 is 14 residues long. Germline V gene sequence: CDR1 GTSNPN, CDR2 SVGIG (reference sequence). The CDR3 bases are TGTGCCTGGAGTGTACGTTCTAGGGGCAATGAGCAGTTCTTC. This translates into CAWSVRSRGNEQFF. Together with reference TRBV30 and TRBJ2-1, the CDR3 gives the full variable domain: SQTIHQWPATLVQPVGSPLSLECTVEGTSNPNLYWYRQAAGRGLQLLFYSVGIGQISSEVPQNLSASRPQDRQFILSSKKLLLSDSGFYLCAWSVRSRGNEQFFGPGTRLTVL.

The V call is TRBV7-9, the J call TRBJ2-3; 9 bases line up with TRBD1. V dropped 11 bases and J dropped 5; count of bases not matched to a gene: 11. Germline lookup yields CDR1 SEHNR and CDR2 FQNEAQ (reference sequence). This CDR3 spans 14 amino acids. CDR3 coding DNA: TGTGCCGATGGGACAGGGCCTGTTGTAGATACGCAGTATTTT. Its protein product is CADGTGPVVDTQYF. Full variable domain (outside the CDR3, taken from reference TRBV7-9 and TRBJ2-3): DTGVSQNPRHKITKRGQNVTFRCDPISEHNRLYWYRQTLGQGPEFLTYFQNEAQLEKSRLLSDRFSAERPKGSFSTLEIQRTEQGDSAMYLCADGTGPVVDTQYFGPGTRLTVL.

For this clonotype: One end of the junction is discordant with germline, which a read error may explain. The chain links TRBV6-5 to TRBJ1-1, with D perhaps TRBD1 (5 bases). The CDR3 totals 14 residues. Per germline, CDR1 MNHEY and CDR2 SVGAGI. DNA for the CDR3: TGTGCCGGCAGTTTGGGGCAGGGTGCCACTGAAGCTTTCTTT. Protein: CAGSLGQGATEAFF.

In the case of this clonotype: This may arise from a read error, as a much more abundant clone is one base away. The V gene is TRBV12-3 or TRBV12-4, the J gene TRBJ2-7, with TRBD1 as a possible D gene (5 bases). This CDR3 is built from 15 residues. The CDR3 DNA follows: TGTGCCAGCAATTTAGCCAGGGCTCTTAGTGCCGAGCAGTACTTC. This sequence encodes CASNLARALSAEQYF.

Worth noting for this clonotype: A read error may produce the germline difference seen at one junction end. V is TRBV5-1 and J is TRBJ2-6, with D possibly being TRBD2 (6 bases). CDR1 is SGHRS and CDR2 is YFSETQ in the germline V gene. This CDR3 spans 15 amino acids. Written as DNA, the CDR3 is TGCGCCGGCAGCTTGGGAGGTTCTGGGGCCAACGTCCTGACTTTC. Translated, it gives CAGSLGGSGANVLTF.

This chain uses TRBV15 with TRBJ2-1; D remains unclear. Trimming removed 0 bases from V and 5 bases from J, with 8 bases in between. Per the germline V gene, CDR1 is LNHNV and CDR2 is YYDKDF (reference sequence). The CDR3 runs to 14 residues. CDR3 nucleotide sequence: TGTGCCACCAGCAGAGATCGCGACGACAATGAGCAGTTCTTC. This translates into CATSRDRDDNEQFF.

Comment on this clonotype: Since the CDR3 does not end with the conserved phenylalanine or tryptophan, this likely comes from a read error. This chain connects TRBV4-2 to TRBJ1-1; D uncertain. The germline V and J ends were trimmed by 0 bases and 10 bases, with 12 bases remaining between them. CDR3 length equals 13 residues. CDR1 and CDR2 (germline): LGHNA, YNFKEQ. As DNA, the CDR3 is TGTGCCAGCAGCCAAGACGTCCTTTGGGGAGCTTTCCTT. Translated: CASSQDVLWGAFL.

In its sample, this clonotype was seen a few times. Sequence at one end of the junction differs from germline and may be a read error. The chain joins TRBV29-1 to TRBJ2-7, with 9 bases fitting TRBD1. Germline V gene lookup returns CDR1 SQVTM and CDR2 ANQGSEA. There are 13 residues in the CDR3. CDR3: CSIPGQGNHEQYF. The CDR3 DNA is TGCAGCATCCCGGGACAGGGAAATCACGAGCAGTATTTC.

The rearrangement uses TRBV6-5 and TRBJ2-1; TRBD1 might be the D (6 bases). This CDR3 comprises 16 residues. CDR1 and CDR2 from the germline V gene are MNHEY and SVGAGI. Trimming removed 5 bases at V and 7 bases at J, with 21 bases between. The CDR3 DNA reads as TGTGCCAGCAGTAGGAACCGGAACAGGGCTCGGAATGAGCAGTTCTTC. Translation gives CASSRNRNRARNEQFF.

Concerning this clonotype: This sequence may be a read error, since a much larger clone differs from it by one base. The V and J genes are TRBV12-3 or TRBV12-4 and TRBJ2-2; 11 nucleotides line up with TRBD2. The J segment lost 9 bases and the V segment lost 6 bases, leaving 15 bases of the junction unmatched. The CDR3 length is 17 residues. The CDR3 nucleotides read TGTGCCAGCAGCCCCGAACTAGCGGGAGACCCGGCCCGGGAGCTGTTTTTT. Translating gives CASSPELAGDPARELFF.

The V and J genes are TRBV5-1 and TRBJ1-2; no definite D call. V dropped 5 bases and J dropped 4 bases, with 12 bases sitting between them. This CDR3 region has 13 residues. CDR1 is SGHRS, CDR2 YFSETQ, per germline. For the CDR3, the DNA is TGCGCCAGCAGTCCCACAAACGGCTATGGCTACACCTTC. Translating gives CASSPTNGYGYTF.

Of note for this clonotype: Since no conserved phenylalanine or tryptophan closes the CDR3, a read error is the likely cause. Here the CDR3 DNA reads TGTGCCAGCAGCTCCAGCGGGAGGATTGACAATGAGCAGTTCATC. Amino acids: CASSSSGRIDNEQFI. This chain uses TRBV13 with TRBJ2-1; 9 nucleotides match TRBD2. This CDR3 comprises 15 residues. Germline CDR1 is PRHDT and CDR2 is FYEKMQ (reference sequence). Unmatched junction bases numbered 6, after V lost 4 bases and J lost 5 bases.

The chain employs TRBV11-2 and TRBJ2-1; 13 bases match TRBD2. V was clipped by 4 bases and J by 5 bases; unmatched bases: 2. Germline loops: CDR1 SGHAT, CDR2 FQNNGV. The CDR3 is 15 residues long. The CDR3 reads CASSWGLAGNNEQFF. Written as DNA, the CDR3 is TGTGCCAGCAGCTGGGGACTAGCGGGGAACAATGAGCAGTTCTTC.

Of note for this clonotype: A read error may produce the germline difference seen at one junction end. The rearrangement uses TRBV4-1 and TRBJ1-5; possible D gene TRBD1, 6 bases. Germline CDR1 is MGHRA and CDR2 is YSYEKL. CDR3 size: 17 residues. The CDR3 here is CASSQDRAGGLHQSQHF. CDR3 nucleotides: TGCGCCAGCAGCCAAGATAGGGCGGGGGGCTTGCATCAGTCCCAGCATTTT.

This clonotype showed up many times. J is TRBJ2-1 and V is TRBV29-1; perhaps TRBD2 as D (6 bases). Germline V CDR1 and CDR2: SQVTM, ANQGSEA. The V end lost 6 bases, the J end lost 6 bases, and 21 bases lay between the germline ends. There are 15 residues in the CDR3. CDR3 amino acids: CSVAAKPGSSNEQFF. Written as DNA, the CDR3 is TGCAGCGTAGCCGCCAAACCCGGGAGTTCCAATGAGCAGTTCTTC.

This clonotype came up once. The chain uses TRBV7-9 and TRBJ1-1; a weak D match, TRBD1 (5 bases). Germline lookup yields CDR1 SEHNR and CDR2 FQNEAQ (reference sequence). The V gene lost 5 bases and the J gene lost 0 bases, with 16 bases spanning the gap. This CDR3 region has 16 residues. The CDR3 here is CASSPQGGRVNTEAFF. The CDR3, as DNA: TGTGCCAGCAGCCCCCAGGGAGGGCGGGTGAACACTGAAGCTTTCTTT.

Of note for this clonotype: A read error may account for a junction end that differs from germline. CDR3 coding DNA: TGTGCCAGTAGTTCGGTGAAGCCCGGACTCTCCTCTGGGGCCGACGTCCTGACTTTC. Translated, it gives CASSSVKPGLSSGADVLTF. V gene TRBV6-5 combines with J gene TRBJ2-6; D could derive from TRBD1 or TRBD2 (5 bases each). The length of the CDR3 is 19 residues. CDR1 and CDR2 (germline): MNHEY, SVGAGI.

Comment on this clonotype: No conserved phenylalanine or tryptophan is present at the end of the CDR3, so a read error is the likely explanation. The chain couples TRBV13 to TRBJ2-1; 12 bases fit TRBD2. V was pared by 5 bases and J by 5 bases, with 4 bases of the junction left unmatched. The CDR3 extends over 15 amino acids. CDR1 is PRHDT, CDR2 FYEKMQ, per germline (reference sequence). Here the CDR3 DNA reads TGTGCCAGCAGCCCTAGCGGGAGGGAACACAATGAGCAGTTCCTC. Translating it yields CASSPSGREHNEQFL.

A note on this clonotype: The missing conserved phenylalanine or tryptophan at the end of this CDR3 makes a read error likely. The chain carries TRBV6-6 and TRBJ1-1; D call uncertain. Germline loops: CDR1 MNHNY, CDR2 SVGAGI (reference sequence). This CDR3 is built from 15 residues. V lost 0 bases and J 1 base, leaving 9 bases between the germline ends. As DNA, the CDR3 is TGTGCCAGCAGTTACTCCGGGGTGCCGAACACTGAAGCTTTCCTT. Residues: CASSYSGVPNTEAFL.

To note about this clonotype: This may arise from a read error, as a much more abundant clone is one base away. CDR3 sequence (DNA): TGTGCCGGCAGCGGACTAGCGGGCGTCTACGAGCAGTACTTC. Protein product: CAGSGLAGVYEQYF. The chain is built from TRBV11-2 and TRBJ2-7, with 11 bases fitting TRBD2. CDR3 length: 14 residues. Germline CDR1 is SGHAT and CDR2 is FQNNGV.

Many counts were recorded for this clonotype. The V call is TRBV5-4, the J call TRBJ2-5; no reliable D call. The V gene lost 4 bases and the J gene lost 4 bases, with 11 bases spanning the gap. CDR1 is SGHNT, CDR2 YYREEE, per germline (reference sequence). This CDR3 region has 13 residues. CDR3 in amino acids: CASSGRGIETQYF. CDR3 sequence (DNA): TGTGCCAGCAGCGGCCGTGGGATAGAGACCCAGTACTTC.

This clonotype was seen many times. The rearrangement uses TRBV12-3 or TRBV12-4 and TRBJ1-6; D is ambiguous. Trimming stripped 10 bases from V and 0 bases from J, with 10 bases between. The CDR3 is made up of 14 amino acids. This CDR3 is CAIRRSSYNSPLHF. CDR3 nucleotide sequence: TGTGCCATCAGAAGGAGCTCCTATAATTCACCCCTCCACTTT.

With respect to this clonotype: With a much larger clone just one base away, this may be a read error. The rearrangement joins TRBV4-1 to TRBJ2-3; D is possibly TRBD1 or TRBD2 (5 bases each). This CDR3 is built from 16 residues. Germline loops: CDR1 MGHRA, CDR2 YSYEKL. V dropped 4 bases and J dropped 8 bases, with 22 bases sitting between them. The CDR3 region has the DNA TGCGCCAGCAGCCGAAGCAAAGGACGGACTCAGGGTACGCAGTATTTT. Translated, it gives CASSRSKGRTQGTQYF.

This clonotype has a handful of counts. J is TRBJ1-1 and V is TRBV5-5; 7 bases map to TRBD1. V lost 6 bases to trimming and J lost 0 bases; unmatched junction nucleotides: 5. This CDR3 is built from 14 residues. Germline CDR1 reads SGHKS; CDR2 reads YYEKEE (reference sequence). The CDR3 nucleotides read TGTGCCAGCAAAGGGGGCGGGATGAACACTGAAGCTTTCTTT. As protein: CASKGGGMNTEAFF.

A note on this clonotype: One end of the junction varies from germline; a read error may be responsible. CDR3 in amino acids: CANSSGSSGRYQETQYF. The DNA of the CDR3 is TGTGCCAACAGCTCCGGGTCTAGCGGGCGTTACCAAGAGACCCAGTACTTC. The gene calls are TRBV11-2 and TRBJ2-5, with 8 bases identical to TRBD2. The CDR3 spans 17 residues. Germline loops: CDR1 SGHAT, CDR2 FQNNGV.

This clonotype was counted once. The CDR3 does not end in the conserved phenylalanine or tryptophan, so this is likely a read error. The chain has TRBV12-3 or TRBV12-4 and TRBJ2-3; D not resolved. The CDR3 runs to 14 residues. Deletions cut 8 bases from V and 5 bases from J, with 17 bases between. CDR3 protein: CASSNRGQVDTQYL. The CDR3 nucleotides are TGTGCCAGCTCTAACCGCGGTCAGGTAGATACGCAGTATCTT.

Concerning this clonotype: A much larger clone lies a single base off, so this may be a read error. The chain recombines TRBV4-1 with TRBJ2-1; D gene ambiguous. Germline V CDR1 and CDR2: MGHRA, YSYEKL. CDR3 length: 12 amino acids. The CDR3 sequence: CASSQIHNEHFF. CDR3 coding DNA: TGCGCCAGCAGCCAAATCCACAATGAGCACTTCTTC.